The sequence of this TCR beta chain was determined in a study of breast tumors, draining lymph nodes, adjacent tissues. Study outcomes and limitations: Compared with lymph nodes, tumors were less diverse; compared with nontumor tissue, more.

Germline assignment: CDR1 SGHRS and CDR2 YFSETQ. Losses at the gene ends were 1 base for V and 8 bases for J; bases not matched to a gene: 3. This CDR3 is 14 amino acids long. This clonotype was counted many times. Its antigen is unknown. Breast cancer patients provided tissue from their axillary draining lymph nodes. TCRdb independently ran MiXCR on the multiplex PCR reads; one entry per CDR3 protein. Found here are around 150,000 distinct CDR3 sequences, around a third of them singletons; the top ten hold approximately 2.3%. The sequencing input was axillary lymph node tissue. This sequence was found in a female donor with breast cancer. Some clones in this sample may be carry-over from other donors' samples. The rearrangement links TRBV5-1 to TRBJ1-6, with 7 bases fitting TRBD1. CDR3 nucleotides: TGCGCCAGCAGCTTGCGAGACAGGGATTCACCCCTCCACTTT. As protein: CASSLRDRDSPLHF.